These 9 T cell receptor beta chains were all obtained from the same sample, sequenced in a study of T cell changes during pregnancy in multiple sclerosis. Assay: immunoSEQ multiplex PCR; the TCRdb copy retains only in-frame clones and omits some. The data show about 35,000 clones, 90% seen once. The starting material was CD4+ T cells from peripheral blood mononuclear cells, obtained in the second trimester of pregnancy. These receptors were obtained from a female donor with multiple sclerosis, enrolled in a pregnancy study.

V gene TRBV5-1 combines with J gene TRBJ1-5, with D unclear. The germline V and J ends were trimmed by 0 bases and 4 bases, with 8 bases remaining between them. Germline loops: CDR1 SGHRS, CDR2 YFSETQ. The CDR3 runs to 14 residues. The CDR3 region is CASSLGGKNQPQHF. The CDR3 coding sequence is TGCGCCAGCAGCTTGGGCGGGAAAAATCAGCCCCAGCATTTT.

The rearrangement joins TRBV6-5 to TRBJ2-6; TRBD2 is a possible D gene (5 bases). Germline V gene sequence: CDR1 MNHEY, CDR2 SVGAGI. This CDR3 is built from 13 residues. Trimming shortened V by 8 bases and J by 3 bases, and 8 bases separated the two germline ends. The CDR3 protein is CASGRFGANVLTF. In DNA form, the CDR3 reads TGTGCCAGCGGGAGATTTGGGGCCAACGTCCTGACTTTC.

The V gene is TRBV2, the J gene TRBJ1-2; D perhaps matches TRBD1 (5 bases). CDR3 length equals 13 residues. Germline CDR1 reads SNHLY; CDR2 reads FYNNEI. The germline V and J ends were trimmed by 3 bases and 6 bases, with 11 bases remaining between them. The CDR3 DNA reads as TGTGCCAGCAGTGAGAAAGGGGCTGATGGCTACACCTTC. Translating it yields CASSEKGADGYTF. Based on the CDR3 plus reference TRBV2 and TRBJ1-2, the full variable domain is EPEVTQTPSHQVTQMGQEVILRCVPISNHLYFYWYRQILGQKVEFLVSFYNNEISEKSEIFDDQFSVERPDGSNFTLKIRSTKLEDSAMYFCASSEKGADGYTFGSGTRLTVV.

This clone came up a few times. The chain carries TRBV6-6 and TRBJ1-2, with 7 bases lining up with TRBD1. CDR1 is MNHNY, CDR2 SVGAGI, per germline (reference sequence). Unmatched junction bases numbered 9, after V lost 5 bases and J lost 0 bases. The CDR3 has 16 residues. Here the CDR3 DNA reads TGTGCCAGCAGTCGCGCAGGGGGAGACGCTAACTATGGCTACACCTTC. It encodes CASSRAGGDANYGYTF.

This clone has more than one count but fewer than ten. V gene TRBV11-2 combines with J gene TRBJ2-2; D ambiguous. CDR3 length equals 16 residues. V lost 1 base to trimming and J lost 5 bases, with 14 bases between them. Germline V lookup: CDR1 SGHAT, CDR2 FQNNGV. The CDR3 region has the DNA TGTGCCAGCAGCTTAGCCGGGTCGGTCGGGACCGGGGAGCTGTTTTTT. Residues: CASSLAGSVGTGELFF. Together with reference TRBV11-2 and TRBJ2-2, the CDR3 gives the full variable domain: EAGVAQSPRYKIIEKRQSVAFWCNPISGHATLYWYQQILGQGPKLLIQFQNNGVVDDSQLPKDRFSAERLKGVDSTLKIQPAKLEDSAVYLCASSLAGSVGTGELFFGEGSRLTVL.

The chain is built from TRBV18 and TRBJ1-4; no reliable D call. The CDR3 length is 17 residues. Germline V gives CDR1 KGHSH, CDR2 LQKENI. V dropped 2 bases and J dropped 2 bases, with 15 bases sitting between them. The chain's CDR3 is CASSPYPGRDTNEKLFF. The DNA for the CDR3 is TGTGCCAGCTCACCATATCCTGGGAGGGATACTAATGAAAAACTGTTTTTT.

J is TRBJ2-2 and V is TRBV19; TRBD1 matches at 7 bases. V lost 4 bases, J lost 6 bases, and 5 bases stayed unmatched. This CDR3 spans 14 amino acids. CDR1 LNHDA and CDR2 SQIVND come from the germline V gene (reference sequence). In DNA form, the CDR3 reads TGTGCCAGTAGTACGGGACAGTTCGCCGGGGAGCTGTTTTTT. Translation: CASSTGQFAGELFF.

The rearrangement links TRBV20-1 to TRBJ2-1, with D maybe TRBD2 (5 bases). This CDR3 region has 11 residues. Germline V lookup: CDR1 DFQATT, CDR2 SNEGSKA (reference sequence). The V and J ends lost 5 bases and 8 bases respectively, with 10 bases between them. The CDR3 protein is CSAPDLDEQFF. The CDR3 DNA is TGCAGTGCTCCGGACTTAGATGAGCAGTTCTTC.

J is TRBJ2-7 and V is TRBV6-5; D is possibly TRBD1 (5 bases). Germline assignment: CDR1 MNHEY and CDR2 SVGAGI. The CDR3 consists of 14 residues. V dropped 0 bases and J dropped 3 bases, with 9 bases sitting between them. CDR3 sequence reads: CASSYSRQGYEQYF. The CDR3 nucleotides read TGTGCCAGCAGTTACTCCAGGCAGGGCTACGAGCAGTACTTC.